Here is one T cell receptor (beta chain) with its context. Its antigen is as yet unknown. CDR1 SGHRS and CDR2 YFSETQ come from the germline V gene. Trimming took off 2 bases at V and 5 bases at J, with 13 bases between the two ends. This CDR3 has 14 amino acids. A universal primer site was added by template switching, and unique molecular identifiers were carried by the cDNA. MiXCR, run by TCRdb on the 5' RACE reads, gives a single entry per CDR3 protein. Among 300,000 to 400,000 distinct CDR3 sequences listed, roughly 9% were seen once. The sample is drawn from a study of identical twins. General study findings and limits: Modeled out-of-frame TCR alpha sharing in monozygotic twins fell below observed levels. The more abundant beta clonotypes in cord blood had fewer insertions, and memory repertoires did not show this. Out-of-frame alpha sequences shared by twins were enriched for low generation probability.

The sequenced sample consisted of naive T cells sorted from blood. The chain has TRBV5-1 and TRBJ1-1; D is unclear. The sequence was obtained from a woman in her fifties or sixties in good health. CDR3 DNA: TGCGCCAGCAGCTTACGGGGAAGTAGGACTGAAGCTTTCTTT. Protein sequence: CASSLRGSRTEAFF.